The count of the clone carrying this TCR beta chain is one. No antigen is known for it. The TCRbeta library incorporated unique molecular identifiers. TCRdb analysed the PCR reads with MiXCR anew, one entry per CDR3 protein. The sample records approximately 110,000 distinct CDR3 sequences, around 23% being singletons. V lost 7 bases, J lost 6 bases, and 13 bases stayed unmatched. The germline V gene has CDR1 LNHNV and CDR2 YYDKDF (reference sequence). There are 16 residues in the CDR3. The data belong to a study of T-cell reconstitution after alpha-beta-depleted transplantation in children. Findings of the study overall: Surviving recipient T cells and intrathymic progenitors accounted for some patients' high TCRbeta diversity at day 60. About two months after transplant, alpha-beta T cells reportedly came from several hundred expanded graft clones. T-cell numbers and diversity, one year after transplant, stemmed largely from T cells that were newly produced.

The sequence came from a male patient under 10 years old who had a stem cell transplant for chronic granulomatous disease, so the T cells may come from the graft donor. The rearrangement joins TRBV15 to TRBJ2-2; 8 nucleotides agree with TRBD1. Sequences were derived from PBMCs, mostly from graft donor cells, sampled 180 days after TCRalphabeta/CD19-depleted stem cell transplant. CDR3 sequence reads: CATTIPRQGSPGELFF. As DNA, the CDR3 is TGTGCCACCACCATACCCAGACAGGGGAGTCCCGGGGAGCTGTTTTTT.